One and the same sample provided the 10 T cell receptor beta chains below, sequenced in a study of T cells in localized non-small cell lung cancer. Profiled with immunoSEQ multiplex PCR; TCRdb holds only in-frame clones, not every one. In the table there are some 37,000 clones, around 86% of which are singletons. The sequences come from peripheral blood, collected before any cancer treatment. The source of these receptors is a man aged 18 to 49 with stage I lung adenocarcinoma.

The chain is built from TRBV2 and TRBJ1-2, with TRBD1 matching 7 bases. The CDR3 runs to 12 residues. CDR1 SNHLY and CDR2 FYNNEI come from the germline V gene. The V segment lost 9 bases and the J segment 2 bases; nucleotides outside the gene matches: 3. CDR3 region: CARGGQNYGYTF. CDR3 bases: TGTGCCAGGGGGGGACAGAACTATGGCTACACCTTC.

V gene TRBV28 combines with J gene TRBJ1-2; 7 nucleotides line up with TRBD1. V trimming: 2 bases; J trimming: 2 bases; junction bases outside the gene matches: 8. The CDR3 extends over 16 amino acids. Germline CDR1 is MDHEN and CDR2 is SYDVKM. The CDR3 here is CASSLRGRPGNYGYTF. The CDR3 DNA reads as TGTGCCAGCAGTTTAAGGGGGCGCCCGGGAAACTATGGCTACACCTTC.

The V call is TRBV30, the J call TRBJ2-5, with 7 bases identical to TRBD1. Trimming removed 7 bases from V and 2 bases from J; junction bases left unmatched: 4. The CDR3 runs 12 residues. Germline values: CDR1 GTSNPN, CDR2 SVGIG (reference sequence). The CDR3 DNA follows: TGTGCCTTACAGGGGTGGCAAGAGACCCAGTACTTC. It is translated as CALQGWQETQYF.

This clone was seen a single time. The chain combines TRBV2 with TRBJ1-5; D is undetermined. The germline CDR1 and CDR2 sequences are SNHLY and FYNNEI. V lost 0 bases to trimming and J lost 9 bases, with 6 bases between them. This CDR3 is built from 12 residues. The CDR3 region has the DNA TGTGCCAGCAGTGAAGCGCTTCGGCCCCAGCATTTT. Translation gives CASSEALRPQHF.

The genes are TRBV10-3 and TRBJ2-7; D may be TRBD1 or TRBD2 (5 bases each). The CDR3 runs to 13 residues. V lost 4 bases and J lost 7, with 14 bases in between. Germline CDR1 is ENHRY and CDR2 is SYGVKD. This CDR3 reads CAISVEGRREQYF. CDR3 nucleotide sequence: TGTGCCATCAGTGTTGAGGGGCGGAGGGAGCAGTACTTC.

The V gene is TRBV30, the J gene TRBJ1-4, with TRBD1 as a possible D gene (5 bases). Germline CDR1 is GTSNPN and CDR2 is SVGIG (reference sequence). This CDR3 spans 15 amino acids. The ends were cut back, 2 bases at V and 5 bases at J, with 15 bases in the middle. In DNA form, the CDR3 reads TGTGCCTGGAGTAGGAGGGGACCCAAGAATGAAAAACTGTTTTTT. Encoded protein: CAWSRRGPKNEKLFF.

The chain joins TRBV7-2 to TRBJ2-7; a weak D match, TRBD2 (5 bases). V was shortened by 3 bases and J by 3 bases, with 12 bases between the two germline ends. The CDR3 is 14 residues long. Germline V gene sequence: CDR1 SGHTA, CDR2 FQGNSA. The CDR3: CASSLGGSRYEQYF. CDR3 nucleotides: TGTGCCAGCAGCTTGGGCGGGTCCCGCTACGAGCAGTACTTC.

The chain recombines TRBV12-5 with TRBJ2-5; D uncertain. The DNA end favors TRBJ2-7, so the J call may be wrong. This CDR3 comprises 14 residues. Germline V gene lookup returns CDR1 LGHNT and CDR2 FRNRAP. CDR3 sequence: CASGSYSSLYEQYF. In DNA form, the CDR3 reads TGTGCTAGTGGTTCGTACTCCTCGTTATACGAGCAGTACTTC.

The chain has TRBV30 and TRBJ2-7; TRBD1 might be the D (5 bases). This CDR3 has 15 amino acids. The germline V gene has CDR1 GTSNPN and CDR2 SVGIG (reference sequence). V lost 2 bases and J 4 bases, leaving 18 bases between the germline ends. In DNA, the CDR3 is TGTGCCTGGAGTCCTTATAGGGGTTACGGGTACGAGCAGTACTTC. Encoded protein: CAWSPYRGYGYEQYF. Drawing the rest from reference TRBV30 and TRBJ2-7, the complete variable domain is SQTIHQWPATLVQPVGSPLSLECTVEGTSNPNLYWYRQAAGRGLQLLFYSVGIGQISSEVPQNLSASRPQDRQFILSSKKLLLSDSGFYLCAWSPYRGYGYEQYFGPGTRLTVT.

V and J are TRBV30 and TRBJ1-3; a possible D gene is TRBD1 (6 bases). Germline assignment: CDR1 GTSNPN and CDR2 SVGIG (reference sequence). Between the trimmed V and J ends, which lost 0 bases and 2 bases, there was a span of 8 bases. This CDR3 is built from 14 residues. The CDR3 coding sequence is TGTGCCTGGAGTGTGGGGGCGGCTGGAAACACCATATATTTT. Protein: CAWSVGAAGNTIYF.